This T cell receptor beta chain was identified in a study of cytomegalovirus exposure and HLA in healthy donors. The PCR made use of 60 Vbeta and 13 Jbeta primers. Sequencing used immunoSEQ multiplex PCR; TCRdb keeps in-frame clones, though not all of them. In the table there are approximately 220,000 clones, 70% to 90% of which are singletons. V was cut by 0 bases and J by 2 bases, with 9 bases left in between. Germline CDR1 and CDR2: SGHRS and YFSETQ. The CDR3 length is 15 residues. The chain recombines TRBV5-1 with TRBJ1-3; TRBD1 is a possible D gene (5 bases). The sequenced sample was PBMCs. The receptor comes from a man younger than 45 in good health and CMV-seronegative. CDR3 in amino acids: CASSLGQSAGNTIYF. The CDR3 nucleotides read TGCGCCAGCAGCTTGGGACAGAGCGCTGGAAACACCATATATTTT.